This entry describes one T cell receptor (beta chain). Antigen unknown. The CDR3 loop spans 15 amino acids. Per the germline V gene, CDR1 is SGDLS and CDR2 is YYNGEE. V shed 1 base and J shed 4 bases, with 13 bases lying between them. Here immunoSEQ multiplex PCR was the method, and the copy in TCRdb shows in-frame clones only, minus some. The top ten clones hold more than 8.5% of a sample with 25,000 or so clones, almost 85% of them seen once. These data are taken from a study of T cells in narcolepsy. General observations from the study: HCRT-specific and TRIB2-specific autoreactive clonotypes appeared among same-patient CSF and blood CD4+ clonotypes.

This receptor was obtained from a human donor in good health. This chain joins TRBV9 and TRBJ2-3; a weak D match, TRBD1 (6 bases). The sequencing input was memory (CD45RA-) CD4+ T cells from blood. The DNA for the CDR3 is TGTGCCAGCAGCGTAATTGGACAGCGGTCAGATACGCAGTATTTT. It is translated as CASSVIGQRSDTQYF.